The text below deals with one T cell receptor (beta chain). Its recognized antigen is unknown. The CDR3 numbers 15 residues from cysteine through phenylalanine. Only the CDR3 portion is preserved as DNA: 45 bases, with reading frame beginning at the first base. Trimming costs V 4 bases and J 3 bases, and their ends lie 13 bases apart. Sequences SGHTS (CDR1) and YDEGEE (CDR2) are obtained from the germline V gene. The sample comes from a study of cytomegalovirus exposure and HLA in healthy donors (dated by TCRdb to 2017 to 2019). For the wider study: In an earlier analysis of some 610 of the donors, 276 Gb of sequence data and 120 million or so unique TCR beta sequences from roughly 200 million T cells were reported. HLA typing included class I and class II loci at four-digit resolution. High-throughput TCR immunosequencing, statistical association of individual TCRs with disease status, and machine learning were combined to predict cytomegalovirus infection status. A later analysis re-analyzed previously published TCR beta repertoires from 550 to 700 donors and added high-resolution HLA genotyping to study TCR occurrence patterns. The genetic ancestry cluster associated with self-reported Caucasian donors included roughly four fifths of the 300 to 450 genotyped donors. The study profiled the T cell repertoires of fewer than 850 subjects by immunosequencing and related them to cytomegalovirus serostatus. Every repertoire in the discovery cohort had been generated on one and the same sequencing platform. A separate validation cohort of 90 to 150 different subjects was used in addition to the roughly 700-subject first cohort. In the later analysis, no new phenotypic data were used to find candidate immune exposures; instead, reliance was placed on TCR beta sequences and their occurrence across donors. Among about 370 genotyped donors of the cohort, an average of around 240,000 unique TCR beta nucleotide sequences was sequenced per donor, of which about 19% were non-productive. Donor age, sex, ethnicity and CMV serostatus were collected together with the repertoire data. Four to six DR-DQ haplotypes were handled as single units for association and clustering, since linkage in the cohort was strong. A later genetic analysis used genome-wide SNP genotypes for about three fifths of the 666 donors, treating that subset as a discovery cohort. An earlier analysis of approximately 580 of the donors used high-throughput TCR beta sequencing to judge whether each TCR beta V gene segment behaved as functional or pseudogenic. The study was designed to test whether signatures of past pathogen exposure could be identified by cataloging public T cell receptors. An early release covering roughly 640 HLA-typed donors comprised about 300 gigabases of sequencing data and tens of millions of unique TCR sequences. The number of typed donors differed by locus: 629-630 for A, B, C, DRB1 and DQB1; approximately 520 for DQA1; some 590 for DPA1; and 450 to 480 for DPB1.

Overall results and qualifications from the work: A cluster of highly shared sequence variants was judged likely to be a technical artifact of the sequencing pipeline. Because HLA typing was unavailable for some donors at each locus, only the typed subset was used in association tests. Presence/absence analyses assumed roughly uniform sequencing depth across donors, an assumption that may not hold. A further reported finding was that TCR beta sequences accurately predicted the HLA-A and HLA-B alleles for most subjects in the first cohort. According to a later analysis, parvovirus B19, influenza, CMV and Epstein-Barr virus appeared linked to several top co-occurrence clusters. For the cohort, immune exposure information was limited to CMV serostatus. Most CMV-associated TCR beta chains appeared to be HLA-restricted in a later analysis, and the HLA associations seemed to be driven largely by CMV exposure. Broadly in line with IMGT annotations, most TCR beta V segments showed up in productive rearrangements about 90% or about 30% of the time in an earlier analysis of about 500 of the donors. In a later genetic analysis, a missense DCLRE1C variant was associated with V-gene and J-gene trimming of TCR beta chains, and the association was replicated in an independent cohort. A later analysis found that TCR association rates varied across HLA loci, with DRB1 alleles showing the most associated TCRs and HLA-C alleles the fewest. Assigning TCR associations to individual alleles was difficult when HLA alleles, especially DR and DQ, strongly co-occurred. Correlated functional status among segregating V segments might be attributable to linkage disequilibrium, but an unknown experimental factor could not be ruled out. Because counts were too low, 15 to 20 rarely observed V segments, including chromosome 9 orphons, were left out of the earlier analysis of over 550 of the donors. In vitro tests confirmed that three of the cytomegalovirus-associated TCR beta chains recognize cytomegalovirus antigens. The authors suggested that the approach could potentially be generalized to other disease states and immunological phenotypes. Cytomegalovirus status was reported to be diagnosed by the classifier with high specificity and sensitivity in both the original and validation cohorts. Across donors, most TCR sequences were observed very rarely, whereas some public TCRs were present in many individuals. A later analysis associated about 16,000 TCR beta sequences with specific HLA alleles at a false discovery rate of 0.05. A later genetic analysis reported fewer N-insertions in productive TCRs among donors in an Asian-associated ancestry cluster than the roughly 620-donor mean. Some IMGT-functional V segments, including TRBV6-2 and TRBV6-3, could not be distinguished by the 87-base-pair reads and were therefore excluded. In a later analysis, HLA-associated TCR beta chains were found to be more clonally expanded and to have lower generation probabilities than equally common non-associated chains. The cohort was sequenced for TCR beta chains only, and without alpha or paired-chain data the features that could be detected were limited. A total of 150 or so TCR beta chains were listed by the study as associated with cytomegalovirus.

In total, about 650 healthy bone marrow donors made up the cohort. At the time of sampling, all cohort members were nominally healthy, though unrecorded immune exposures were likely present. The donor tested CMV seropositive and was one of the 289 seropositive cohort members. Every donor gave a peripheral blood sample, and the peripheral blood mononuclear cells from that sample were used for TCR beta sequencing. Genomic DNA extraction from the blood cell samples was performed with the Qiagen DNeasy Blood Extraction Kit. Library construction relied on the immunoSEQ multiplex PCR assay. For the multiplex PCR, a mixture combining 60 forward primers for TCR Vbeta segments and 13 reverse primers for TCR Jbeta segments was used. The CDR3 region of rearranged TCR beta genes was amplified from genomic DNA with a multiplex PCR assay. Amplified TCR beta libraries were sequenced as 87-base-pair reads on the Illumina HiSeq System. The authors' pipeline ran thus. A later analysis counted tens of millions of unique TCR beta chains across the 500 to 850 repertoires, and 9 million to 14 million of these chains were shared by at least two donors. To remove PCR and sequencing errors, raw reads were error-corrected and collapsed into unique sequences using a nearest-neighbor algorithm that merged closely related sequences. Alignment of CDR3 sequences to IMGT reference sequences was used to assign V, D and J gene segments. For a sequence to be retained, a match of at least six nucleotides was required to both a V gene segment and a J gene segment. A rearrangement counted as productive if the CDR3 had no stop codons and remained in frame with V and J, and every other rearrangement counted as non-productive. CDR3 was defined according to IMGT convention as the region running from the second conserved V-encoded cysteine to the conserved J-encoded phenylalanine. In an earlier analysis of more than 550 of the donors, sequences lacking an unambiguous match to a single V gene segment were excluded. In an earlier analysis of 587 of the donors, a V segment was called functional when productive rearrangements were above 56.7%, and segregating when the standard deviation between donors exceeded 5%. A statistical classification framework was built for diagnosing cytomegalovirus status from the catalog of TCR beta chain sequences. A later analysis assigned V and J genes by comparing TCR nucleotide sequences with IMGT/GENE-DB human TR gene sequences. A later analysis assigned CDR3 sequences and most-parsimonious VDJ recombination scenarios with the TCRdist pipeline. A later analysis defined each TCR beta chain by its CDR3 amino acid sequence plus V-gene family, and excluded reads lacking a unique V-gene family. In a later analysis, approximately 590 highly shared, low-generation-probability nucleotide sequences were removed to address suspected cross-contamination and a sequencing artifact. A later analysis calculated a clonal expansion index for each public chain from normalized within-repertoire ranks of inferred template counts. Generation probabilities in a later analysis came from a VDJ recombination model fitted to out-of-frame rearrangements, and those results were checked against IGoR. Hypergeometric tests were used in a later analysis to score TCR-TCR, TCR-HLA and TCR-CMV co-occurrence, with a repertoire-size bias correction applied to the TCR pairs. To estimate false discovery rates, a later analysis permuted the HLA or CMV assignments 20 times. In a later analysis, co-occurring TCRs were grouped using DBSCAN, with TCRdist sequence similarity added in when clustering inside HLA-allele-positive subsets. Co-occurrence clustering excluded repertoires with fewer than 30,000 or more than 120,000 public chains, plus five with anomalous nucleotide sharing. TCRdb took this table from immuneACCESS and kept in-frame rearrangements with V and J called. Such tables lack part of the clones; where checked against another copy, unresolved V genes explain under half of the gap, and the rest is unexplained. Clone size and the V and J calls come from that table; the DNA yielded D and trimming. The record for this sample contains approximately 100,000 clones. The ten largest clonotypes hold over 15% of the sample.

The chain joins TRBV5-8 to TRBJ1-4; tentative D gene TRBD1, with 5 bases matching. The sequencing input was PBMCs. The clonotype originates from a man aged 50-59 years in good health and CMV-seropositive. The DNA reads as follows: TGTGCCAGCAGCGCCGGGGGGTGGGCTAATGAAAAACTGTTTTTT. The resulting protein is CASSAGGWANEKLFF.